This is a list of T cell receptor beta chains from one sample in a study of blood T cell repertoires in COVID-19. Clones were read by immunoSEQ multiplex PCR, and TCRdb kept only the in-frame ones, dropping some. The sample lists about 130,000 clones, 85% to 90% occurring once. What was sequenced was peripheral blood. The receptors were gathered from a woman of 80 years or more with acute or convalescent COVID-19. Both conserved end residues are part of each CDR3. A D gene is named only where the DNA matches it firmly. Where a row states a size, it is once, few, many or the class of an expanded clone; other rows omit it.

V: TRBV5-1
D: .
J: TRBJ2-5
size: .
DNA: TGCGCCAGCAGCTCCGGACAGCCCCAGTACTTC
CDR3: CASSSGQPQYF

V: TRBV7-2
D: .
J: TRBJ2-7
size: .
DNA: TGTGCCAGCAGCTTAGCAGGGGCATTTGGTCTTTCCTACGAGCAGTACTTC
CDR3: CASSLAGAFGLSYEQYF

V: TRBV19
D: .
J: TRBJ1-3
size: .
DNA: TGTGCCAGTAGTATAATCTGGGCCAGGCCTGGAAACACCATATATTTT
CDR3: CASSIIWARPGNTIYF

V: TRBV5-1
D: TRBD1
J: TRBJ1-2
size: .
DNA: TGCGCCAGCAGCCGCGGGGGACAGGGGGAATATGGCTACACCTTC
CDR3: CASSRGGQGEYGYTF

V: TRBV5-1
D: TRBD1
J: TRBJ1-2
size: .
DNA: TGCGCCAGCAGCTTCGACGGGACAGCCAATAACTATGGCTACACCTTC
CDR3: CASSFDGTANNYGYTF

V: TRBV6-1
D: .
J: TRBJ1-3
size: .
DNA: TGTGCCAGCAGTGAGGAGGGTTACAGAAGCTCTGGAAACACCATATATTTT
CDR3: CASSEEGYRSSGNTIYF

V: TRBV6-5
D: .
J: TRBJ2-3
size: few
DNA: TGTGCCAGCAGTTACTCGCAGGGGGGCGATACGCAGTATTTT
CDR3: CASSYSQGGDTQYF

V: TRBV29-1
D: .
J: TRBJ2-1
size: .
DNA: TGCAGCGTTGGGACTTCTAGCTCCTACAATGAGCAGTTCTTC
CDR3: CSVGTSSSYNEQFF

V: TRBV10-3
D: .
J: TRBJ1-2
size: .
DNA: TGTGCCATCAGTGAGCCGATAACCGGGACATATGGCTACACCTTC
CDR3: CAISEPITGTYGYTF

V: TRBV7-8
D: .
J: TRBJ2-3
size: .
DNA: TGTGCCAGCAGCACCAGGGCTCGCACAGATACGCAGTATTTT
CDR3: CASSTRARTDTQYF

V: TRBV5-1
D: .
J: TRBJ2-2
size: .
DNA: TGCGCCAGCAGCCCACTCACGGGGGGCGGCGGGGAGCTGTTTTTT
CDR3: CASSPLTGGGGELFF

V: TRBV6-5
D: .
J: TRBJ1-5
size: once
DNA: TGTGCCAGCAGCCGCGAACAGATAAATAATCAGCCCCAGCATTTT
CDR3: CASSREQINNQPQHF

V: TRBV5-1
D: .
J: TRBJ1-5
size: few
DNA: TGCGCCAGCAGCTTGGCTGGGCACAATCAGCCCCAGCATTTT
CDR3: CASSLAGHNQPQHF

V: TRBV4-3
D: .
J: TRBJ1-4
size: .
DNA: TGCGCCAGCAGCCAAGATCGAGGCACCGGGAGAGAAAAACTGTTTTTT
CDR3: CASSQDRGTGREKLFF

V: TRBV6-2/TRBV6-3
D: .
J: TRBJ1-5
size: .
DNA: TGTGCCAGCAGCTCCGGCGCAGGGGTTCAGCCCCAGCATTTT
CDR3: CASSSGAGVQPQHF

V: TRBV11-2
D: TRBD1
J: TRBJ2-1
size: once
DNA: TGTGCCAGCAGCTCCAGCTCCGGGACAGGGGACCACAATGAGCAGTTCTTC
CDR3: CASSSSSGTGDHNEQFF

V: TRBV2
D: .
J: TRBJ1-2
size: few
DNA: TGTGCCAGTAACCGACAGCCCTATGGCTACACCTTC
CDR3: CASNRQPYGYTF

V: TRBV5-4
D: TRBD2
J: TRBJ2-5
size: .
DNA: TGTGCCAGCAGCACCCGGACTAGCGGCCAAGAGACCCAGTACTTC
CDR3: CASSTRTSGQETQYF

V: TRBV6-5
D: .
J: TRBJ1-2
size: .
DNA: TGTGCCAGCAGTATCGACAGGTCCCCGTATGGCTACACCTTC
CDR3: CASSIDRSPYGYTF

V: TRBV6-5
D: TRBD1
J: TRBJ1-1
size: .
DNA: TGTGCCAGCAGTATTATCAGGGGGTCGAACACTGAAGCTTTCTTT
CDR3: CASSIIRGSNTEAFF

V: TRBV11-3
D: .
J: TRBJ2-3
size: .
DNA: TGTGCCAGCAGCGGTCGGGGGACAGATACGCAGTATTTT
CDR3: CASSGRGTDTQYF

V: TRBV7-2
D: TRBD2
J: TRBJ2-7
size: .
DNA: TGTGCCAGCAGCTTTAGCGGGGGGCAAGAGCAGTACTTC
CDR3: CASSFSGGQEQYF

V: TRBV4-1
D: TRBD1
J: TRBJ1-1
size: .
DNA: TGCGCCAGCAGCCAACAAGGGGGACAGCCATCCGGGGGTCTCTTT
CDR3: CASSQQGGQPSGGLF

V: TRBV10-3
D: .
J: TRBJ2-2
size: .
DNA: TGTGCCATCAGCGAAGAGGGACTCAAACTCGCCGGGGAGCTGTTTTTT
CDR3: CAISEEGLKLAGELFF

V: TRBV9
D: .
J: TRBJ1-6
size: .
DNA: TGTGCCAGCAGCGTAGGCCAGGGCAATTCACCCCTCCACTTT
CDR3: CASSVGQGNSPLHF

V: TRBV5-5
D: .
J: TRBJ1-5
size: .
DNA: TGTGCCAGCAGCCAAAACGGGGGGAGCACCAATCAGCCCCAGCATTTT
CDR3: CASSQNGGSTNQPQHF

V: TRBV29-1
D: TRBD2
J: TRBJ2-1
size: .
DNA: TGCAGCGTCCCTCGGCGGGGGGGGTACAATGAGCAGTTCTTC
CDR3: CSVPRRGGYNEQFF

V: TRBV6-1
D: .
J: TRBJ2-3
size: .
DNA: TGTGCCAGCAGTGAAGCGCTATTAGATACGCAGTATTTT
CDR3: CASSEALLDTQYF

V: TRBV7-6
D: .
J: TRBJ1-3
size: .
DNA: TGTGCCAGCAGCGAAATCAACAGGGAATTTGGAAACACCATATATTTT
CDR3: CASSEINREFGNTIYF

V: TRBV29-1
D: .
J: TRBJ1-2
size: .
DNA: TGCAGCGTGGGCACAGGGCCCTATAACAGGGGCTACACCTTC
CDR3: CSVGTGPYNRGYTF

V: TRBV5-6
D: .
J: TRBJ1-3
size: .
DNA: TGTGCCAGCAGCTTGGGGCCAGGGTATGTCGGAAACACCATATATTTT
CDR3: CASSLGPGYVGNTIYF

V: TRBV29-1
D: .
J: TRBJ1-1
size: .
DNA: TGCAGTGCTATGAACACTGAAGCTTTCTTT
CDR3: CSAMNTEAFF

V: TRBV20-1
D: .
J: TRBJ2-1
size: .
DNA: TGCAGTGCTAGTGTACGACAGAGGAGCTCCTACAATGAGCAGTTCTTC
CDR3: CSASVRQRSSYNEQFF

V: TRBV2
D: .
J: TRBJ1-2
size: .
DNA: TGTGCCAGCAGTGAACAGGGGCCGAACTATGGCTACACCTTC
CDR3: CASSEQGPNYGYTF

V: TRBV7-2
D: .
J: TRBJ1-3
size: .
DNA: TGTGCCAGCAGCTTAGTTGGGACTTACGGGTCACCGGGAAACACCATATATTTT
CDR3: CASSLVGTYGSPGNTIYF

V: TRBV2
D: .
J: TRBJ1-3
size: .
DNA: TGTGCCAGCAGTCCCCAGTACTCTGGAAACACCATATATTTT
CDR3: CASSPQYSGNTIYF

V: TRBV4-1
D: .
J: TRBJ1-4
size: .
DNA: TGCGCCAGCAGCCAAGAAAGCATGGGAGGAGGCAGTGAAAAACTGTTTTTT
CDR3: CASSQESMGGGSEKLFF

V: TRBV9
D: .
J: TRBJ2-6
size: .
DNA: TGTGCCAGCAGCGTCGGGGGAACTGGGGCCAACGTCCTGACTTTC
CDR3: CASSVGGTGANVLTF

V: TRBV7-8
D: TRBD1
J: TRBJ1-5
size: once
DNA: TGTGCCAGCAGCTTGGGACAGTCAGATCAGCCCCAGCATTTT
CDR3: CASSLGQSDQPQHF

V: TRBV13
D: TRBD2
J: TRBJ2-1
size: .
DNA: TGTGCCAGCAGCCCCCCTCTGGGGGGGACGAACAATGAGCAGTTCTTC
CDR3: CASSPPLGGTNNEQFF

V: TRBV15
D: .
J: TRBJ1-1
size: .
DNA: TGTGCCACCAGCACTGGAACCGCAGGGGATACTGAAGCTTTCTTT
CDR3: CATSTGTAGDTEAFF

V: TRBV11-2
D: .
J: TRBJ1-6
size: .
DNA: TGTGCCAGCAGCTTAGGAGGGGGTAATAATTCACCCCTCCACTTT
CDR3: CASSLGGGNNSPLHF

V: TRBV29-1
D: TRBD1
J: TRBJ1-2
size: .
DNA: TGCAGCGTTGGGACAGGGAGAAACTATGGCTACACCTTC
CDR3: CSVGTGRNYGYTF

V: TRBV9
D: .
J: TRBJ1-6
size: .
DNA: TGTGCCAGCCAACCACCGGGAGGCAATTCACCCCTCCACTTT
CDR3: CASQPPGGNSPLHF

V: TRBV5-1
D: .
J: TRBJ1-2
size: .
DNA: TGCGCCAGCAGCTCCCTGGTCGCCGGGGGTGGCTACACCTTC
CDR3: CASSSLVAGGGYTF

V: TRBV18
D: TRBD1
J: TRBJ2-1
size: .
DNA: TGTGCCAGCTCATCTACGGACAGGGACAATGAGCAGTTCTTC
CDR3: CASSSTDRDNEQFF

V: TRBV7-6
D: TRBD2
J: TRBJ2-6
size: .
DNA: TGTGCCAGCAGCCCCCTGGGGGGGTCTGGGGCCAACGTCCTGACTTTC
CDR3: CASSPLGGSGANVLTF

V: TRBV15
D: .
J: TRBJ1-2
size: .
DNA: TGTGCCACCAGCAGGAACATGGGGGCCACCTATGGCTACACCTTC
CDR3: CATSRNMGATYGYTF

V: TRBV3-1/TRBV3-2
D: .
J: TRBJ1-2
size: .
DNA: TGTGCCAGCAGCCTATTGGATCCGGGAAAAGATGGCTACACCTTC
CDR3: CASSLLDPGKDGYTF

V: TRBV11-3
D: .
J: TRBJ2-3
size: .
DNA: TGTGCCAGCAGCAAATCTAGCACAGATACGCAGTATTTT
CDR3: CASSKSSTDTQYF

V: TRBV7-9
D: .
J: TRBJ2-1
size: .
DNA: TGTGCCAGCAGGCCGGGACACCCATACAGCGATGAGCAGTTCTTC
CDR3: CASRPGHPYSDEQFF

V: TRBV18
D: .
J: TRBJ1-5
size: .
DNA: TGTGCCAGCTCACCAAGAGGCGACAGCAACAATCAGCCCCAGCATTTT
CDR3: CASSPRGDSNNQPQHF